These 21 T cell receptor beta chains originate from one sample sequenced in a study of identical twins (dated by TCRdb to about 2016). Library preparation used 5' RACE. The data were produced on an Illumina HiSeq 2000. Starting from the raw public reads, TCRdb applied fastp trimming at Q25, assembled clones with MiXCR and retained in-frame beta chains. Rows merge per CDR3 protein into single entries with the most common DNA and genes. The table for this sample lists 200,000 to 300,000 distinct CDR3 sequences; about 7% of them were counted only once. The top ten hold 3% to 4.5% of the sample. A further study also used this sample, focusing on yellow fever vaccine responses in identical twins.

The sequenced sample was memory (CD45RO+) T cells sorted from blood. In light of the paper, this sample's cell subset or site label describes: CD45RO+ enriched T cells. These receptors were taken from a woman aged 18-30 years in good health.

This clonotype was observed a handful of times. J is TRBJ1-5 and V is TRBV5-6; D gene uncertain. The germline CDR1 and CDR2 sequences are SGHDT and YYEEEE. The CDR3 is 15 amino acids. V lost 5 bases, J lost 1 base, and 13 bases lay in between. CDR3 sequence reads: CASSRGGVSNQPQHF. CDR3 sequence (DNA): TGTGCCAGCAGTCGGGGTGGGGTGAGCAATCAGCCCCAGCATTTT.

The V call is TRBV5-5, the J call TRBJ1-2; weak D call: TRBD1 (5 bases). V was cut by 4 bases and J by 6 bases, with 16 bases left in between. The CDR3 contains 14 residues. Germline V gives CDR1 SGHKS, CDR2 YYEKEE (reference sequence). The CDR3 DNA reads TGTGCCAGCAGCCCGGGACCTTCCAGTAATGGCTACACCTTC. It encodes CASSPGPSSNGYTF. Full variable domain (outside the CDR3, taken from reference TRBV5-5 and TRBJ1-2): DAGVTQSPTHLIKTRGQQVTLRCSPISGHKSVSWYQQVLGQGPQFIFQYYEKEERGRGNFPDRFSARQFPNYSSELNVNALLLGDSALYLCASSPGPSSNGYTFGSGTRLTVV.

This clonotype was seen only a few times. The V call is TRBV27, the J call TRBJ2-4; D is uncertain. There are 14 residues in the CDR3. Trimming took off 0 bases at V and 5 bases at J, with 8 bases between the two ends. Germline lookup yields CDR1 MNHEY and CDR2 SMNVEV (reference sequence). CDR3 coding DNA: TGTGCCAGCAGTTTATCGTCCCCTCAAAACATTCAGTACTTC. It translates to CASSLSSPQNIQYF.

The chain couples TRBV7-2 to TRBJ2-7, with a tentative D call TRBD1 (6 bases). V lost 0 bases and J 3 bases, leaving 12 bases between the germline ends. This CDR3 comprises 15 residues. CDR1 is SGHTA, CDR2 FQGNSA, per germline. The CDR3 is CASSLATGPIYEQYV. CDR3 sequence (DNA): TGTGCCAGCAGCTTAGCGACAGGACCGATCTACGAGCAGTACGTC.

This clonotype has a count of ten or more. The V call is TRBV7-9, the J call TRBJ1-4; 7 nucleotides align to TRBD1. This CDR3 comprises 15 residues. Germline lookup yields CDR1 SEHNR and CDR2 FQNEAQ (reference sequence). The junction had 7 bases not matched to a gene; V was cut back by 1 base and J by 8 bases. The CDR3 protein is CASSLVRGSPEKLFF. CDR3 DNA sequence: TGTGCCAGCAGCTTAGTCAGGGGGTCTCCGGAAAAACTGTTTTTT.

V is TRBV6-1 and J is TRBJ2-3; 7 bases line up with TRBD2. The CDR3 runs to 16 residues. The V and J ends lost 6 bases and 4 bases, in that order; junction bases with no gene match: 13. Germline-derived CDR1 and CDR2 are MNHNS and SASEGT. The CDR3 DNA reads TGTGCCAGCAGAGCGCGTGGAGCGGGGATAGCAGATACGCAGTATTTT. Its protein is CASRARGAGIADTQYF.

A few counts support this clonotype. The V gene is TRBV7-2, the J gene TRBJ1-5; D may be TRBD1 (6 bases). Trimming took 5 bases from V and 8 from J, leaving 13 bases between them. From germline, CDR1 is SGHTA and CDR2 FQGNSA. The CDR3 totals 13 residues. The CDR3: CASSRDNREPQHF. The CDR3 region has the DNA TGTGCCAGCAGCAGGGACAACCGCGAGCCCCAGCATTTT.

This clonotype was detected many times. The chain links TRBV12-3 or TRBV12-4 to TRBJ2-7; 8 positions match TRBD2. This CDR3 spans 14 amino acids. V dropped 9 bases and J dropped 6; count of bases not matched to a gene: 13. The chain's CDR3 is CASLHTGTSREQYF. The CDR3 DNA follows: TGTGCCAGTCTTCACACCGGGACTAGTCGCGAGCAGTACTTC.

This clonotype has just a few counts. The chain combines TRBV5-1 with TRBJ1-2, with 8 bases matching TRBD1. The junction had 13 bases not matched to a gene; V was cut back by 6 bases and J by 6 bases. This CDR3 is built from 15 residues. Germline lookup yields CDR1 SGHRS and CDR2 YFSETQ. As DNA, the CDR3 is TGCGCCAGCACCCAAGGTCCAGGGGGCATCGATGGCTACACCTTC. This translates into CASTQGPGGIDGYTF.

Ten or more counts support this clonotype. The rearrangement joins TRBV28 to TRBJ2-5; the match to TRBD2 covers 13 bases. This CDR3 contains 16 residues. The trim removed 3 bases at V and 7 bases at J, leaving 8 bases unmatched. Germline CDR1 is MDHEN and CDR2 is SYDVKM. CDR3 sequence reads: CASSFITSGGAGTQYF. The CDR3 coding sequence is TGTGCCAGCAGTTTTATCACTAGCGGGGGGGCGGGGACCCAGTACTTC.

This clonotype turned up a few times. The rearrangement joins TRBV10-3 to TRBJ1-2; possible D gene TRBD1, 6 bases. The CDR3 runs 14 residues. Germline V gives CDR1 ENHRY, CDR2 SYGVKD. The V end was cut by 0 bases, the J end by 11 bases, with 16 bases between. CDR3 sequence: CAISESRQEPIYTF. CDR3 bases: TGTGCCATCAGTGAGTCGAGACAGGAACCTATATACACCTTC.

This clonotype was seen ten or more times. The chain is built from TRBV20-1 and TRBJ1-5; D might be TRBD1 (5 bases). This CDR3 region has 15 residues. Per germline, CDR1 DFQATT and CDR2 SNEGSKA (reference sequence). The V end lost 2 bases, the J end lost 1 base, and 12 bases lay between the germline ends. CDR3 loop: CSARSPGLSNQPQHF. The CDR3 DNA reads TGCAGTGCTAGATCCCCGGGACTCAGCAATCAGCCCCAGCATTTT.

The chain links TRBV6-1 to TRBJ2-2, with 9 bases that match TRBD1. Per the germline V gene, CDR1 is MNHNS and CDR2 is SASEGT. J gave up 3 bases and V 7 bases, and 9 bases lay outside the gene matches. The length of the CDR3 is 16 residues. The CDR3 DNA sequence: TGTGCCAGCACATTAGGACAGGGGTCACACACCGGGGAGCTGTTTTTT. This encodes CASTLGQGSHTGELFF.

This clonotype was detected many times. J is TRBJ2-2 and V is TRBV6-4; no clear D gene. CDR1 is MRHNA and CDR2 is SNTAGT in the germline V gene. Trimming left V 4 bases short and J 4 bases short, with 7 bases between. The CDR3 totals 13 residues. Written as DNA, the CDR3 is TGTGCCAGCAGTGGGTCAGGCACCGGGGAGCTGTTTTTT. Encoded protein: CASSGSGTGELFF.

This clonotype was picked up many times. The gene calls are TRBV5-1 and TRBJ2-3, with 10 positions matching TRBD2. The V gene end was trimmed by 4 bases and the J gene end by 4 bases; junction bases not matched to a gene: 6. The CDR3 is 15 amino acids. Germline V gives CDR1 SGHRS, CDR2 YFSETQ. This CDR3 is CASSDGTSVADTQYF. The CDR3, as DNA: TGCGCCAGCAGCGACGGGACTAGCGTTGCAGATACGCAGTATTTT.

The chain carries TRBV18 and TRBJ1-3, with D uncertain. This CDR3 spans 14 amino acids. Germline V CDR1 and CDR2: KGHSH, LQKENI. V was clipped by 0 bases and J by 7 bases, with 10 bases between them. The CDR3 sequence is CASSPPSKGNTIYF. The CDR3 bases are TGTGCCAGCTCACCACCCTCTAAAGGCAACACCATATATTTT.

This clonotype came up many times. The genes are TRBV11-1 and TRBJ2-5, with D tentatively TRBD1 (5 bases). V lost 2 bases to trimming and J lost 5 bases, with 24 bases between them. The CDR3 runs 18 residues. Germline-derived CDR1 and CDR2 are SGHAT and FQDESV (reference sequence). The CDR3 DNA follows: TGTGCCAGCAGCTTACCCCCTCCCTGGCTAGACAGTCCGGAGACCCAGTACTTC. Translating it yields CASSLPPPWLDSPETQYF.

This clonotype was seen a handful of times. The chain combines TRBV15 with TRBJ2-5; D unresolved. Trimming cost V 0 bases and J 2 bases, with 7 bases left between them. Germline V lookup: CDR1 LNHNV, CDR2 YYDKDF (reference sequence). CDR3 size: 14 residues. CDR3 sequence reads: CATSRDRPQETQYF. The CDR3 nucleotides are TGTGCCACCAGCAGAGATCGTCCGCAAGAGACCCAGTACTTC. The complete variable domain, with remaining parts taken from reference TRBV15 and TRBJ2-5, reads DAMVIQNPRYQVTQFGKPVTLSCSQTLNHNVMYWYQQKSSQAPKLLFHYYDKDFNNEADTPDNFQSRRPNTSFCFLDIRSPGLGDTAMYLCATSRDRPQETQYFGPGTRLLVL.

This clonotype showed up many times. The J gene is TRBJ2-4, the V gene TRBV6-5; 9 nucleotides line up with TRBD1. CDR3 length equals 14 residues. V was pared by 2 bases and J by 7 bases, with 3 bases of the junction left unmatched. Per germline, CDR1 MNHEY and CDR2 SVGAGI. The CDR3 DNA follows: TGTGCCAGCAGTTACAGCGACAGGGGGAACATTCAGTACTTC. Its protein is CASSYSDRGNIQYF.

This clonotype was seen at least ten times. The V and J genes are TRBV4-1 and TRBJ2-4, with D unclear. Deletions cut 0 bases from V and 0 bases from J, with 15 bases between. The CDR3 totals 18 residues. Germline V lookup: CDR1 MGHRA, CDR2 YSYEKL. CDR3 sequence (DNA): TGCGCCAGCAGCCAAGACGCCCGACGGCCTCAAGCCAAAAACATTCAGTACTTC. It specifies CASSQDARRPQAKNIQYF.

This clonotype turned up a few times. The chain is built from TRBV6-1 and TRBJ1-5, with TRBD1 as a possible D gene (5 bases). The germline V gene encodes CDR1 MNHNS and CDR2 SASEGT. There are 16 residues in the CDR3. Trimming left V 4 bases short and J 0 bases short, with 13 bases between. In nucleotides, the CDR3 is TGTGCCAGCAGTGCCCACGTAGGGGATAGCAATCAGCCCCAGCATTTT. Translating it yields CASSAHVGDSNQPQHF.